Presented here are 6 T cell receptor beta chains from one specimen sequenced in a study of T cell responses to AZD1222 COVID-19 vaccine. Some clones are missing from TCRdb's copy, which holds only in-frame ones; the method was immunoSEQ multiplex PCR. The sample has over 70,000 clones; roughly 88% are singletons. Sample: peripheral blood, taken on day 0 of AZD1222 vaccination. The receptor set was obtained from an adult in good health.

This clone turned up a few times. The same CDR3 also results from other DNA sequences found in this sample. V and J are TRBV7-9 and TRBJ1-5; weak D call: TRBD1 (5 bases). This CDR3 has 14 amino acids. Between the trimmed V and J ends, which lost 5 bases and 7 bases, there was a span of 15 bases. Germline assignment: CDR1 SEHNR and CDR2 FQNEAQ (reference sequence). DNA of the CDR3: TGTGCCAGCAGCCCACCAGGGTTCGGGCAGCCCCAGCATTTT. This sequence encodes CASSPPGFGQPQHF.

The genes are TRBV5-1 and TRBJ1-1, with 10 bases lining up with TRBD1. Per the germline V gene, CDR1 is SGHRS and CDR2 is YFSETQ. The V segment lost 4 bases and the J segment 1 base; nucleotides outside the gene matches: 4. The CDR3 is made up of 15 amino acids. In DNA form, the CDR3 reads TGCGCCAGCAGCGCGAGGGACAGGGGGAACACTGAAGCTTTCTTT. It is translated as CASSARDRGNTEAFF. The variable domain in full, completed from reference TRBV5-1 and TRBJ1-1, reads KAGVTQTPRYLIKTRGQQVTLSCSPISGHRSVSWYQQTPGQGLQFLFEYFSETQRNKGNFPGRFSGRQFSNSRSEMNVSTLELGDSALYLCASSARDRGNTEAFFGQGTRLTVV.

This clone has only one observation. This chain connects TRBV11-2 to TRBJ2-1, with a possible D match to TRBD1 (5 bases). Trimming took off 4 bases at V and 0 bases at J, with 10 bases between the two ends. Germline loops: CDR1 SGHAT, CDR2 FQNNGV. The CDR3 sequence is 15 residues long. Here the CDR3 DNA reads TGTGCCAGCAGCTGGGGCTTGAGCTCCTACAATGAGCAGTTCTTC. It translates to CASSWGLSSYNEQFF.

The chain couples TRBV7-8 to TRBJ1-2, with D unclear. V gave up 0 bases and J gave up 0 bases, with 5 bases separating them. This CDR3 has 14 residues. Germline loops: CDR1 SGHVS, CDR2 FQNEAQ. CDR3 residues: CASSLAGANYGYTF. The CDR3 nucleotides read TGTGCCAGCAGCTTAGCAGGAGCTAACTATGGCTACACCTTC.

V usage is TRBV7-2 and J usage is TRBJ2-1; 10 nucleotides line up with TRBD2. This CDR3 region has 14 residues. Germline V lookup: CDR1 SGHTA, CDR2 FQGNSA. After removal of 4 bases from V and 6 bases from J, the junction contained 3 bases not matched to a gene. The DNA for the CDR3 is TGTGCCAGCAGCTCCTTAGCGGGAGGCAATGAGCAGTTCTTC. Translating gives CASSSLAGGNEQFF.

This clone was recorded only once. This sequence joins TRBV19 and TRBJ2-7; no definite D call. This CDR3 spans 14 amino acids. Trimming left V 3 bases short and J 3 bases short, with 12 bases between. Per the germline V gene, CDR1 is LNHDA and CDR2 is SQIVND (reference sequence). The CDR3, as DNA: TGTGCCAGTAGTATCGGTGGAATAGGCTACGAGCAGTACTTC. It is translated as CASSIGGIGYEQYF.